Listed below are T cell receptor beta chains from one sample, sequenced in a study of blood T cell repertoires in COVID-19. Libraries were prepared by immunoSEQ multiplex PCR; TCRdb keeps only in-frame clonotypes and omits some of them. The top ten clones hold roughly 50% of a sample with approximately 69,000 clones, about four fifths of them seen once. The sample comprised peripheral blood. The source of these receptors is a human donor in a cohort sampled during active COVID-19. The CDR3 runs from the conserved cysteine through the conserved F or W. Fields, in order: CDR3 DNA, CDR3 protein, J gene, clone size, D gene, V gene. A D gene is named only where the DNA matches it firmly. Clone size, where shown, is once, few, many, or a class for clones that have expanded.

TGTGCCAGCAGCTTAGAGGTTCGGATCGGGACAGCAATCTACGAGCAGTACTTC	CASSLEVRIGTAIYEQYF	TRBJ2-7	.	TRBD1	TRBV11-2
TGTGCCAGCAGTCTTCAGGGGCGGGGGCTGGAGGAGACCCAGTACTTC	CASSLQGRGLEETQYF	TRBJ2-5	.	.	TRBV27
TGCGCCAGCAGCTCCGGAATAGGACAGGGGAGCGAGACCCAGTACTTC	CASSSGIGQGSETQYF	TRBJ2-5	.	TRBD1	TRBV5-1
TGTGCCAGCAGTTACTCGACAGCTTACAATGAGCAGTTCTTC	CASSYSTAYNEQFF	TRBJ2-1	.	.	TRBV6-6
TGTGCCAGCAGTTACCAGACAGGGGAAAACGAAAAACTGTTTTTT	CASSYQTGENEKLFF	TRBJ1-4	.	TRBD1	TRBV6-5
TGTGCCAGCAGTTTGAGTCAACTAGCGGGAGTCTTTGACTACGAGCAGTACTTC	CASSLSQLAGVFDYEQYF	TRBJ2-7	.	TRBD2	TRBV28
TGTGCCAGTTGCAGCCAGGCAGACCTAAACACTGAAGCTTTCTTT	CASCSQADLNTEAFF	TRBJ1-1	.	.	TRBV19
TGCGCCAGCAGCTCTGGACTGGGCAATCAGCCCCAGCATTTT	CASSSGLGNQPQHF	TRBJ1-5	once	.	TRBV5-1
TGTGCCAGCAGTTTATCAGGCAGCGCGGGTGATAGCAATCAGCCCCAGCATTTT	CASSLSGSAGDSNQPQHF	TRBJ1-5	.	.	TRBV27
TGCGCCAGCAGCATCGGACTAGCGGCGAACACCGGGGAGCTGTTTTTT	CASSIGLAANTGELFF	TRBJ2-2	.	TRBD2	TRBV5-1
TGTGCCAGCAGCTCCTCCTTGGGGCCTCCTAATGAAAAACTGTTTTTT	CASSSSLGPPNEKLFF	TRBJ1-4	few	.	TRBV5-8
TGTGCCAGCAGCCCGGGGGGTGGGAGCACTGAAGCTTTCTTT	CASSPGGGSTEAFF	TRBJ1-1	.	.	TRBV28
TGTGCCAGCAGCCGAACTAGCGGGGGCTCCTACAATGAGCAGTTCTTC	CASSRTSGGSYNEQFF	TRBJ2-1	.	TRBD2	TRBV11-2
TGTGCCAGCAGCTTAGCGGTGTGGGCAGGGCAAAGCACAGATACGCAGTATTTT	CASSLAVWAGQSTDTQYF	TRBJ2-3	.	.	TRBV7-8